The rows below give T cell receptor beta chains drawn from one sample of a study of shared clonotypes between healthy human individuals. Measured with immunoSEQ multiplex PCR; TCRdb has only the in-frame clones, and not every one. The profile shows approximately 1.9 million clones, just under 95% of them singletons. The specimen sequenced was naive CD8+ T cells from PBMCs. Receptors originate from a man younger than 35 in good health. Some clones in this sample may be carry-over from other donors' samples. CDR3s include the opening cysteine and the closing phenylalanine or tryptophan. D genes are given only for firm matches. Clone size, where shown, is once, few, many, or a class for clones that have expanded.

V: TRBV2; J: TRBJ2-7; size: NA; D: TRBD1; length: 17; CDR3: CASSEIQGQLDPYEQYF; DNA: TGTGCCAGCAGTGAAATACAGGGGCAGCTAGACCCCTACGAGCAGTACTTC
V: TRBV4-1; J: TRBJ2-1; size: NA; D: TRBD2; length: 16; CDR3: CASSQVGGRGYNEQFF; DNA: TGCGCCAGCAGCCAAGTAGGCGGGAGGGGTTACAATGAGCAGTTCTTC
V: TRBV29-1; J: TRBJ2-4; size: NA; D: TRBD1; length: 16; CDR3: CSVESGQGAATNIQYF; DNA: TGCAGCGTTGAATCGGGACAGGGGGCGGCAACGAACATTCAGTACTTC
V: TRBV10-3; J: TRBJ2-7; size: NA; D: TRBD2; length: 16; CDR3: CAISEPGLAGGYEQYF; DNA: TGTGCCATCAGTGAGCCGGGACTAGCGGGAGGCTACGAGCAGTACTTC
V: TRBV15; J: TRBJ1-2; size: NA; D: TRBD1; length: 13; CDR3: CATSRGDSYGYTF; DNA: TGTGCCACCAGCAGAGGGGACAGCTATGGCTACACCTTC
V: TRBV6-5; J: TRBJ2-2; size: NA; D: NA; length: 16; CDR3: CASSFLPGEGTGELFF; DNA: TGTGCCAGCAGTTTCCTACCAGGGGAGGGCACCGGGGAGCTGTTTTTT
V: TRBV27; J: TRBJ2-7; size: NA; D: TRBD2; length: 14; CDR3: CASSLAGGPGEQYF; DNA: TGTGCCAGCAGTTTAGCGGGAGGGCCGGGCGAGCAGTACTTC
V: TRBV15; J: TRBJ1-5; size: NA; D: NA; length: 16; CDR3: CATSREGRRSNQPQHF; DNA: TGTGCCACCAGCAGAGAGGGCAGAAGAAGCAATCAGCCCCAGCATTTT
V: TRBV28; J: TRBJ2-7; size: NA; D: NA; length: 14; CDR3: CASQIQASSYEQYF; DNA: TGTGCCAGTCAAATCCAGGCCAGCTCCTACGAGCAGTACTTC
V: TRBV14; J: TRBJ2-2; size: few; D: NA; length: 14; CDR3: CASSQTGSTGELFF; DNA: TGTGCCAGCAGCCAAACAGGGTCTACCGGGGAGCTGTTTTTT
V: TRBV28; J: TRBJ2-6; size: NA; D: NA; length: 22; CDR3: CASSHPYRDGTQRGSGANVLTF; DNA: TGTGCCAGCAGTCACCCGTACCGGGACGGAACCCAAAGGGGGTCTGGGGCCAACGTCCTGACTTTC
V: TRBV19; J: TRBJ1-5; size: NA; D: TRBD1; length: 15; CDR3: CASSIGDRGIQPQHF; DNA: TGTGCCAGTAGTATCGGGGACAGGGGGATTCAGCCCCAGCATTTT
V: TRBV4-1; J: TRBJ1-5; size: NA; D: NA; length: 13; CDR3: CASSQVGAIAQHF; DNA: TGCGCCAGCAGCCAAGTTGGGGCAATCGCCCAGCATTTT
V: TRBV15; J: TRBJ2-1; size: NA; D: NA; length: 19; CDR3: CATSRDYVSGAGTYNEQFF; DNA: TGTGCCACCAGCAGAGACTATGTTTCGGGGGCTGGCACCTACAATGAGCAGTTCTTC
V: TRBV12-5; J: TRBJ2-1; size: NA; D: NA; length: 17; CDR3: CASGSTLGQDSYNEQFF; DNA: TGTGCTAGTGGCTCCACATTGGGGCAAGACTCCTACAATGAGCAGTTCTTC
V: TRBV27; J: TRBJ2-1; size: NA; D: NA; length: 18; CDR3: CASSSPPIGPTVSNEQFF; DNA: TGTGCCAGCAGTTCCCCCCCCATCGGACCTACCGTATCCAATGAGCAGTTCTTC
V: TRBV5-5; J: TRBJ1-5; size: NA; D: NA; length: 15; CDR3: CASSTGQYSNQPQHF; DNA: TGTGCCAGCAGCACGGGACAATATAGCAATCAGCCCCAGCATTTT
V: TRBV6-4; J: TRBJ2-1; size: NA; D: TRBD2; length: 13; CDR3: CASSDSSGGAQFF; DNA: TGTGCCAGCAGTGACTCGAGCGGGGGTGCGCAGTTCTTC
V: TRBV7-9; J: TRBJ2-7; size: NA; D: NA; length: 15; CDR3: CASSQLFRGTYEQYF; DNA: TGTGCCAGCAGCCAACTCTTCCGCGGGACCTACGAGCAGTACTTC
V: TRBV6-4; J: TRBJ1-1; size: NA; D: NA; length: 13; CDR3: CASSVMIGTEAFF; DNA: TGTGCCAGCAGTGTAATGATCGGCACTGAAGCTTTCTTT
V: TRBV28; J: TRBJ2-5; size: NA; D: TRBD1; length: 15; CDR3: CASSPWTGTQETQYF; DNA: TGTGCCAGCAGTCCGTGGACAGGAACCCAAGAGACCCAGTACTTC
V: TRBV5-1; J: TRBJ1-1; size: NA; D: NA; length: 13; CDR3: CASSRTGYTEAFF; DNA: TGCGCCAGCAGCAGGACGGGATACACTGAAGCTTTCTTT
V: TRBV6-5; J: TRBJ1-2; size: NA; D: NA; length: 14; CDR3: CASSYSGGMDGYTF; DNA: TGTGCCAGCAGTTACTCTGGGGGTATGGATGGCTACACCTTC
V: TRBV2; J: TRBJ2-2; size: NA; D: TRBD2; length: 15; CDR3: CASSEWREGTGELFF; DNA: TGTGCCAGCAGTGAATGGCGGGAGGGCACCGGGGAGCTGTTTTTT
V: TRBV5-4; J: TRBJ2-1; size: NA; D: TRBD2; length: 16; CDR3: CASSLGLAGNYNEQFF; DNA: TGTGCCAGCAGCCTGGGACTAGCGGGGAATTACAATGAGCAGTTCTTC
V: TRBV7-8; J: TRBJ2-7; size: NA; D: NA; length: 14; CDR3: CASSSGPTVYEQYF; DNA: TGTGCCAGCAGCTCGGGCCCGACTGTCTACGAGCAGTACTTC
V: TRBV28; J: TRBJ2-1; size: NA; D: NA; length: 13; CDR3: CASSSSLHNEQFF; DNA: TGTGCCAGCAGTTCTTCCCTCCACAATGAGCAGTTCTTC
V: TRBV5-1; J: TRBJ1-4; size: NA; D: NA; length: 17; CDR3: CASSLTGRSTTNEKLFF; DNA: TGCGCCAGCAGCTTGACAGGGAGGTCGACAACTAATGAAAAACTGTTTTTT
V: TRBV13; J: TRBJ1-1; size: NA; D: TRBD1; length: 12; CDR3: CASSSGTAEAFF; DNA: TGTGCCAGCAGCAGCGGGACAGCTGAAGCTTTCTTT
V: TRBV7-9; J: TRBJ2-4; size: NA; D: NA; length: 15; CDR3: CASSLAGFDKNIQYF; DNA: TGTGCCAGCAGCTTGGCGGGATTTGACAAAAACATTCAGTACTTC
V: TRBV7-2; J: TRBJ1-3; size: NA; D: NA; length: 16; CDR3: CASSPWGEGTGNTIYF; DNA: TGTGCCAGCAGCCCATGGGGGGAAGGAACTGGAAACACCATATATTTT
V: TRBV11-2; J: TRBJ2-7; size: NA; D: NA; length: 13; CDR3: CASSLGGKYEQYF; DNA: TGTGCCAGCAGCCTAGGAGGGAAATACGAGCAGTACTTC
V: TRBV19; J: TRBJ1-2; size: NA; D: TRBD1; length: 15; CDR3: CASSASFGQEDGYTF; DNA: TGTGCCAGTAGTGCTTCCTTCGGACAGGAGGACGGCTACACCTTC
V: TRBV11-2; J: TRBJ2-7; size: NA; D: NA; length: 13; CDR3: CASSLALLYEQYF; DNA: TGTGCCAGCAGCTTAGCCCTGCTCTACGAGCAGTACTTC
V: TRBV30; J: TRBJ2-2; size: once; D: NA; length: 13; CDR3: CAWRPNRAGELFF; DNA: TGTGCCTGGCGGCCTAACAGGGCCGGGGAGCTGTTTTTT
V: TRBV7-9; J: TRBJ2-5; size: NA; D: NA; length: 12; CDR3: CANSDYQETQYF; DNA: TGTGCCAACTCGGACTACCAAGAGACCCAGTACTTC